These 6 T cell receptor beta chains share one sample of origin, sequenced in a study of shared clonotypes between healthy human individuals. Sequencing used immunoSEQ multiplex PCR; TCRdb keeps in-frame clones, though not all of them. The table shows 2 million to 2.5 million clones, with 95% occurring only once. Input material: naive CD4+ T cells sorted from blood. Subset described: CD45RA+ positively selected. The receptors come from a man between 18 and 35 years old in good health.

The chain links TRBV6-5 to TRBJ2-7, with D possibly TRBD2 on 6 matching bases. The CDR3 runs to 16 residues. Germline loops: CDR1 MNHEY, CDR2 SVGAGI. Trimming took 4 bases from V and 3 from J, leaving 19 bases between them. CDR3 residues: CASSSQDYYNFYEQYF. The CDR3 bases are TGTGCCAGCAGTTCCCAGGACTATTATAACTTCTACGAGCAGTACTTC.

The chain joins TRBV7-2 to TRBJ1-1; possible D gene TRBD1, 6 bases. Trimming removed 6 bases from V and 1 base from J, with 15 bases in between. The CDR3 is made up of 15 amino acids. The germline V gene has CDR1 SGHTA and CDR2 FQGNSA. The CDR3 loop reads CASSSYSGANTEAFF. Written as DNA, the CDR3 is TGTGCCAGCAGTTCATATTCGGGGGCGAACACTGAAGCTTTCTTT.

V is TRBV28 and J is TRBJ1-2, with TRBD1 as a possible D gene (6 bases). The CDR3 has 16 residues. V was shortened by 9 bases and J by 0 bases, with 20 bases between the two germline ends. In germline, CDR1 is MDHEN, CDR2 SYDVKM. The DNA of the CDR3 is TGTGCCAGTACTCCCCGAAACAGGGCGACTAACTATGGCTACACCTTC. Translated, it gives CASTPRNRATNYGYTF.

The gene calls are TRBV7-6 and TRBJ1-5; no clear D. CDR1 is SGHVS, CDR2 FNYEAQ, per germline. This CDR3 region has 15 residues. The ends were cut back, 4 bases at V and 5 bases at J, with 15 bases in the middle. Here the CDR3 reads CASSSGRGLDQPQHF. As DNA, the CDR3 is TGTGCCAGCAGCTCCGGACGGGGATTGGATCAGCCCCAGCATTTT.

V gene TRBV28 combines with J gene TRBJ1-1; the D is unclear. Trimming removed 9 bases at V and 2 bases at J, with 16 bases between. The germline gives CDR1 MDHEN, CDR2 SYDVKM. The CDR3 runs to 14 residues. The CDR3 reads CASPPRGGNTEAFF. The DNA of the CDR3 is TGTGCCAGTCCCCCCAGAGGCGGCAACACTGAAGCTTTCTTT.

This sequence joins TRBV5-1 and TRBJ2-7; D may be TRBD1 or TRBD2 (6 bases each). Looked up from germline, CDR1 is SGHRS and CDR2 is YFSETQ. This CDR3 is built from 14 residues. The ends were cut back, 4 bases at V and 7 bases at J, with 18 bases in the middle. This chain's CDR3 is CASSLNIGGQEQYF. The CDR3 nucleotides are TGCGCCAGCAGCCTGAACATTGGGGGGCAAGAGCAGTACTTC.